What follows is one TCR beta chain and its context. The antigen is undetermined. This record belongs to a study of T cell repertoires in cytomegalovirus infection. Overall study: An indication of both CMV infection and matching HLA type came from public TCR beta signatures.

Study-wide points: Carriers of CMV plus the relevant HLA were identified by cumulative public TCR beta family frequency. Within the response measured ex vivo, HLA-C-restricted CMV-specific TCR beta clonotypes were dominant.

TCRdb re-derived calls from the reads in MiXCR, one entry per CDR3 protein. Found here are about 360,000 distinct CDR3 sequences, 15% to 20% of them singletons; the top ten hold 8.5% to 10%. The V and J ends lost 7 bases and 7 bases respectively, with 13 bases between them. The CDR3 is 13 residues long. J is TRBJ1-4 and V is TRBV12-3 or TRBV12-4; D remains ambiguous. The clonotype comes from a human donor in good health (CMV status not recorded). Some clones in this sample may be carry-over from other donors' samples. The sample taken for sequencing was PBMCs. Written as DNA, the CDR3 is TGTGCCAGCACAAGGGCACCGCGTGAAAAACTGTTTTTT. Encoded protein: CASTRAPREKLFF.